The 12 T cell receptor beta chains presented below share a single source sample, sequenced in a study of blood T cell repertoires in COVID-19. Assay: immunoSEQ multiplex PCR; the TCRdb copy retains only in-frame clones and omits some. The sample contains tens of thousands of clones, around 77% of which appear only once. Sequenced material: peripheral blood. The source is an older man with COVID-19, enrolled during active disease.

The chain is built from TRBV20-1 and TRBJ1-1, with D unclear. This CDR3 has 11 amino acids. V lost 2 bases, J lost 7 bases, and 8 bases lay in between. Per germline, CDR1 DFQATT and CDR2 SNEGSKA (reference sequence). DNA for the CDR3: TGCAGTGCTAGATATCGGGGTGAAGCTTTCTTT. It is translated as CSARYRGEAFF.

The chain recombines TRBV29-1 with TRBJ1-1, with a tentative D call TRBD1 (5 bases). Germline lookup yields CDR1 SQVTM and CDR2 ANQGSEA. With 1 base removed from V and 5 bases from J, the gap between germline ends came to 14 bases. The CDR3 runs 14 residues. This CDR3 is CSVEGGGFRTEAFF. CDR3 bases: TGCAGCGTTGAAGGGGGCGGATTTAGGACTGAAGCTTTCTTT.

The chain combines TRBV9 with TRBJ2-1; 8 bases match TRBD2. The V segment lost 0 bases and the J segment 3 bases; nucleotides outside the gene matches: 8. CDR1 is SGDLS, CDR2 YYNGEE, per germline. The length of the CDR3 is 17 residues. DNA for the CDR3: TGTGCCAGCAGCGTAGGAGTAGCGGGGTTCTTCTACAATGAGCAGTTCTTC. Translating it yields CASSVGVAGFFYNEQFF.

This clone appeared a few times. This chain links TRBV6-2 or TRBV6-3 with TRBJ1-1; D unclear. The V gene's germline CDR1 is MNHEY and CDR2 SVGEGT. Trimming cost V 6 bases and J 3 bases, with 11 bases left between them. The CDR3 is made up of 13 amino acids. The CDR3 protein is CASSPESHTEAFF. As DNA, the CDR3 is TGTGCCAGCAGCCCGGAGAGTCACACTGAAGCTTTCTTT.

The chain joins TRBV3-1 (or the pseudogene TRBV3-2) to TRBJ2-4; TRBD1 might be the D (5 bases). Per germline, CDR1 LGHDT and CDR2 YNNKEL (reference sequence). This CDR3 has 14 residues. The V and J ends lost 4 bases and 1 base respectively, with 8 bases between them. Written as DNA, the CDR3 is TGTGCCAGCAGCCTCAGGGTGGCCAAAAACATTCAGTACTTC. Translation: CASSLRVAKNIQYF.

The DNA of the CDR3 is TGTGCCAGCAGTGGACTAGCGGGACTACAAGAGACCCAGTACTTC. Amino acid sequence: CASSGLAGLQETQYF. V usage is TRBV28 and J usage is TRBJ2-5; 12 bases agree with TRBD2. Germline CDR1 is MDHEN and CDR2 is SYDVKM. CDR3 size: 15 residues. Germline trimming cut 5 bases from V and 2 bases from J; bases unmatched to any gene: 3.

The CDR3 spells CASSLEKSYSGNTIYF. The CDR3 DNA reads TGTGCCAGCAGCTTAGAAAAGTCCTACTCTGGAAACACCATATATTTT. V usage is TRBV11-2 and J usage is TRBJ1-3; no reliable D call. The CDR3 loop spans 16 amino acids. Looked up from germline, CDR1 is SGHAT and CDR2 is FQNNGV. V was shortened by 0 bases and J by 0 bases, with 9 bases between the two germline ends.

The chain uses TRBV29-1 and TRBJ1-4; TRBD1 agrees at 7 bases. Germline trimming cut 4 bases from V and 3 bases from J; bases unmatched to any gene: 2. The germline gives CDR1 SQVTM, CDR2 ANQGSEA. The CDR3 is 13 amino acids. The CDR3 DNA reads as TGCAGCGTTGGAGGGACAGCTAATGAAAAACTGTTTTTT. Residues: CSVGGTANEKLFF.

The chain carries TRBV5-4 and TRBJ2-1, with D possibly matching TRBD1 (5 bases). Per the germline V gene, CDR1 is SGHNT and CDR2 is YYREEE (reference sequence). This CDR3 contains 14 residues. V lost 0 bases and J lost 5, with 9 bases in between. The CDR3 loop reads CASSLEQVNNEQFF. The CDR3 coding sequence is TGTGCCAGCAGCTTGGAACAGGTCAACAATGAGCAGTTCTTC.

This clone was counted once. V is TRBV19 and J is TRBJ2-3, with 10 bases identical to TRBD2. V lost 6 bases and J lost 5; bases outside the gene matches: 8. The CDR3 is 15 amino acids. The germline CDR1 and CDR2 sequences are LNHDA and SQIVND (reference sequence). CDR3 in DNA: TGTGCCAGTAGGAAAGCGGGAGGGCTGGGAGATACGCAGTATTTT. It translates to CASRKAGGLGDTQYF.

Turning to this clone: Within the sample, other DNA sequences also encode this same CDR3. The chain has TRBV6-5 and TRBJ2-5; D is unclear. The CDR3 has 13 amino acids. The V end was cut by 6 bases, the J end by 1 base, with 9 bases between. From germline, CDR1 is MNHEY and CDR2 SVGAGI. DNA of the CDR3: TGTGCCAGCAGCAGACAACCCCAAGAGACCCAGTACTTC. Protein: CASSRQPQETQYF.

The gene calls are TRBV30 and TRBJ2-7; D might be TRBD2 (6 bases). The CDR3 covers 14 residues. Trimming stripped 5 bases from V and 1 base from J, with 15 bases between. The germline gives CDR1 GTSNPN, CDR2 SVGIG (reference sequence). CDR3 DNA sequence: TGTGCCTGGGGAGGCGGGACGGGGTCCTACGAGCAGTACTTC. It yields the protein CAWGGGTGSYEQYF.